This T cell receptor (beta chain) appears in the sequencing data of a study of control samples from healthy donors and cancer patients. Clones were sequenced by immunoSEQ multiplex PCR, and TCRdb holds only the in-frame ones, with some missing. The sample holds 130,000 or so clones, about 93% seen once. CDR3 length: 12 residues. Germline values: CDR1 GTSNPN, CDR2 SVGIG (reference sequence). Trimming took 2 bases from V and 4 from J, leaving 9 bases between them. V is TRBV30 and J is TRBJ2-7; D is unresolved. The sample was PBMCs. This TCR derives from a man aged 55 to 70 with colorectal cancer. CDR3 in amino acids: CAWSPDWYEQYF. For the CDR3, the DNA is TGTGCCTGGAGTCCCGATTGGTACGAGCAGTACTTC.